This paragraph covers one T cell receptor (beta chain) sequence. What it binds is unknown. The CDR3 is cut off 3 residues early in the read; its end comes from the germline J gene. TCRdb keeps only in-frame clones here, not all; method: immunoSEQ multiplex PCR. Its clone listing holds approximately 31,000 clones. CD4+CD25+CD127- Tregs, CD4+CD25- non-Tregs, CD4 and CD8 cells were sorted. This CDR3 comprises 15 residues. Trimming removed 7 bases from V and 4 bases from J, with 19 bases in between. Per germline, CDR1 LNHDA and CDR2 SQIVND (reference sequence). These data belong to a study of Tregs in tolerant kidney transplant recipients. Study at large: Recipients received nonmyeloablative bone marrow transplants from related graft donors, with transient mixed chimerism. Overall study findings and caveats: Findings come from small patient numbers and require larger validation.

The rearrangement links TRBV19 to TRBJ1-2; TRBD1 might be the D (5 bases). This sequence was found in a human donor who received a combined kidney and bone marrow transplant. Sequenced here: CD8+ T cells from blood, sampled before the transplant. CDR3 sequence: CASNAEGPWGYGYTF. CDR3 bases read: TGTGCCAGTAACGCGGAGGGGCCTTGGGGCTATGGC.